This entry lists 5 T cell receptor beta chains sequenced from one sample in a study of STAT3 mutations in large granular lymphocyte leukemia. General study points: Every T-cell large granular lymphocyte leukemia patient had at least one immunodominant TCR beta clonotype.

No antigen is known for these receptors. TCRdb's table, derived via immunoSEQ multiplex PCR, lists solely in-frame clones and lacks some. The data contain approximately 6,600 clones, 45% to 65% of them seen just once; the ten biggest clones take up about 80%. The sample was peripheral blood mononuclear cells. The source is a boy younger than 18 with T-cell large granular lymphocyte leukemia. Some clones in this sample may be carry-over from other donors' samples.

The chain has TRBV18 and TRBJ2-7; tentatively, D is TRBD1 or TRBD2 (5 bases each). The germline CDR1 and CDR2 sequences are KGHSH and LQKENI. The ends were cut back, 6 bases at V and 6 bases at J, with 18 bases in the middle. CDR3 size: 14 residues. The CDR3 DNA reads TGTGCCAGCTCTTCAACGGGACGCCCGGGCGAGCAGTACTTC. It is translated as CASSSTGRPGEQYF.

J is TRBJ2-2 and V is TRBV5-1; a possible D gene is TRBD1 (5 bases). The V end lost 8 bases, the J end lost 4 bases, and 12 bases lay between the germline ends. The CDR3 is made up of 13 amino acids. Germline loops: CDR1 SGHRS, CDR2 YFSETQ. CDR3 sequence reads: CASFQTVTGELFF. In nucleotides, the CDR3 is TGCGCCAGTTTTCAGACAGTCACCGGGGAGCTGTTTTTT.

The chain has TRBV5-1 and TRBJ2-1; 9 bases agree with TRBD2. Trimming cost V 0 bases and J 6 bases; bases outside gene matches: 1. The CDR3 totals 14 residues. The germline CDR1 and CDR2 sequences are SGHRS and YFSETQ. CDR3 in amino acids: CASSLVGLANEQFF. The CDR3 DNA is TGCGCCAGCAGCTTGGTGGGACTAGCCAATGAGCAGTTCTTC.

The V call is TRBV7-9, the J call TRBJ1-5; a weak D match, TRBD1 (5 bases). In germline, CDR1 is SEHNR, CDR2 FQNEAQ (reference sequence). Trimming took off 3 bases at V and 1 base at J, with 13 bases between the two ends. The CDR3 is 16 amino acids. In DNA, the CDR3 is TGTGCCAGCAGCTTGGCCGGGACGGAGAGCAATCAGCCCCAGCATTTT. Translation gives CASSLAGTESNQPQHF.

This clone was seen a few times. The gene calls are TRBV19 and TRBJ2-3; TRBD2 is a possible D gene (6 bases). The CDR3 extends over 13 amino acids. V was cut by 6 bases and J by 6 bases, with 13 bases left in between. The germline CDR1 and CDR2 sequences are LNHDA and SQIVND (reference sequence). DNA of the CDR3: TGTGCCAGTAGAATGGGAGGCGTGGATACGCAGTATTTT. Translation gives CASRMGGVDTQYF.